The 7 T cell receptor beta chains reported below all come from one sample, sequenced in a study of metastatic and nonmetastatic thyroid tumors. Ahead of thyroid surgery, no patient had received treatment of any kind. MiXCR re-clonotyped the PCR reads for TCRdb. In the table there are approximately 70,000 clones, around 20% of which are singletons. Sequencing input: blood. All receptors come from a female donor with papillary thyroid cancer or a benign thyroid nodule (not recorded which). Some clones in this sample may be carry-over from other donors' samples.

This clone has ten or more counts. The CDR3 sequence is CASSPPGQGGTEAFF. The CDR3 coding sequence is TGTGCCAGCTCACCGCCGGGACAGGGAGGAACTGAAGCTTTCTTT. The chain recombines TRBV18 with TRBJ1-1, with 9 bases fitting TRBD1. CDR1 and CDR2 (germline): KGHSH, LQKENI. This CDR3 region has 15 residues. With 3 bases clipped from V and 5 bases from J, the junction kept 7 bases outside the gene matches.

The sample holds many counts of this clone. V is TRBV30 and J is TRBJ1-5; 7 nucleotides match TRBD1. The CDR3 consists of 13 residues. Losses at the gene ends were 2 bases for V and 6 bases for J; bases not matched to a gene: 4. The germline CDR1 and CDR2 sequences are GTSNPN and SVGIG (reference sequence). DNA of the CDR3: TGTGCCTGGAGTACAGGGGTCGGTCAGCCCCAGCATTTT. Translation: CAWSTGVGQPQHF.

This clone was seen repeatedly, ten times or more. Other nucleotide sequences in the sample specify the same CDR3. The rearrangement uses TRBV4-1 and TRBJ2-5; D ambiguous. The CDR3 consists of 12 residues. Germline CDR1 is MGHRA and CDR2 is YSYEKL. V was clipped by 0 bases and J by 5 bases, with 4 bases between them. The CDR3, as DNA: TGCGCCAGCAGCCAAGAGGGGGAGACCCAGTACTTC. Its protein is CASSQEGETQYF.

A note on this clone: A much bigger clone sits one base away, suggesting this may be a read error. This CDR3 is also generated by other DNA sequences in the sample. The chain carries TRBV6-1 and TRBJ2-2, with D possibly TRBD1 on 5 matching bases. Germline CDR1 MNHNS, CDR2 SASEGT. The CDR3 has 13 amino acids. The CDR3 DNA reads TGTGCCAGCAGTGAAGCGGACACCGGTGAGCTGTTTTTT. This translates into CASSEADTGELFF.

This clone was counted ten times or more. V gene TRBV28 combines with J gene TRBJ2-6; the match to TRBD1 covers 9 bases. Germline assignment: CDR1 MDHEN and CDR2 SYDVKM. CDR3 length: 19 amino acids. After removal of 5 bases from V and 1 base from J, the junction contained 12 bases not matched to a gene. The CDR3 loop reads CASSPPWGQGGSGANVLTF. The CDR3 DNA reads TGTGCCAGCAGTCCACCTTGGGGACAGGGCGGTTCTGGGGCCAACGTCCTGACTTTC.

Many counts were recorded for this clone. CDR3 sequence reads: CASSLSGRNEQFF. As DNA, the CDR3 is TGTGCCAGCAGCTTAAGTGGGCGTAATGAGCAGTTCTTC. V gene TRBV7-9 combines with J gene TRBJ2-1; D is unclear. V lost 2 bases, J lost 7 bases, and 9 bases lay in between. The CDR3 contains 13 residues. Germline values: CDR1 SEHNR, CDR2 FQNEAQ (reference sequence).

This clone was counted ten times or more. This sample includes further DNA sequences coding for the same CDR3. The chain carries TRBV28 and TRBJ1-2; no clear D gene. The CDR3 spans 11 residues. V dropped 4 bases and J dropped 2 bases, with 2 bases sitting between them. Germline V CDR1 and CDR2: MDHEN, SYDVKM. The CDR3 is CASSSNYGYTF. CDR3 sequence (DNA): TGTGCCAGCAGTTCCAACTATGGCTACACCTTC.